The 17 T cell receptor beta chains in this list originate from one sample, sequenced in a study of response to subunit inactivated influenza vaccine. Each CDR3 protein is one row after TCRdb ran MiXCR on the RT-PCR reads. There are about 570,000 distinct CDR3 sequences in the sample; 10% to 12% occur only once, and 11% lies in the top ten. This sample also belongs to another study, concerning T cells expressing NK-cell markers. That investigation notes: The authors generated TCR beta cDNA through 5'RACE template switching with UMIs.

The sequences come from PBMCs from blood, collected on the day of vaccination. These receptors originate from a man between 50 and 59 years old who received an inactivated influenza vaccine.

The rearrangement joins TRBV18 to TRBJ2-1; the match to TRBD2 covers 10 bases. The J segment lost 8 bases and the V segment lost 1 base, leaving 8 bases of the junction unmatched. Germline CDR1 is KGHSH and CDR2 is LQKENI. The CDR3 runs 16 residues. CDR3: CASSPQQRGGRDEQFF. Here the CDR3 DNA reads TGTGCCAGCTCACCACAGCAGCGGGGGGGCCGGGATGAGCAGTTCTTC.

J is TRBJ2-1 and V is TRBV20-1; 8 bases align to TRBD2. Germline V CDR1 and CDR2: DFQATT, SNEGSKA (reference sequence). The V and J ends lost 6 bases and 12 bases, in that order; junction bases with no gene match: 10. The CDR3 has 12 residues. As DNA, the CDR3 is TGCAGTGCCCTCGCGGGGGGAAGTTGGCAGTTCTTC. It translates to CSALAGGSWQFF.

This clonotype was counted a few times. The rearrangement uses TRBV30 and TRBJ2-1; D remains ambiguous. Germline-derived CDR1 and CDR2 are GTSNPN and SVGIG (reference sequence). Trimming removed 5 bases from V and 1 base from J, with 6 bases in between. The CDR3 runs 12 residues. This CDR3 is CAWGRSYNEQFF. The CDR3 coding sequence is TGTGCCTGGGGTCGATCCTACAATGAGCAGTTCTTC.

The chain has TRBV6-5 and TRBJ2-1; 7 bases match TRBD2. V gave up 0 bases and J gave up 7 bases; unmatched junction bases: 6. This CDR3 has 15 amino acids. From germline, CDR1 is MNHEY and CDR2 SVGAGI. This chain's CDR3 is CASSYSAGVGNEQFF. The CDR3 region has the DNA TGTGCCAGCAGTTACTCTGCGGGAGTGGGGAATGAGCAGTTCTTC.

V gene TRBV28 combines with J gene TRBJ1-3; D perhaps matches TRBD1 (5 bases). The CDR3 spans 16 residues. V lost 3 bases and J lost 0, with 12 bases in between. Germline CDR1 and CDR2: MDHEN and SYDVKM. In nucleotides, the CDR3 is TGTGCCAGCAGTTTCACGGGGGTTTACTCTGGAAACACCATATATTTT. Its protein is CASSFTGVYSGNTIYF. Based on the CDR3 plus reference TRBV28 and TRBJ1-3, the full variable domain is DVKVTQSSRYLVKRTGEKVFLECVQDMDHENMFWYRQDPGLGLRLIYFSYDVKMKEKGDIPEGYSVSREKKERFSLILESASTNQTSMYLCASSFTGVYSGNTIYFGEGSWLTVV.

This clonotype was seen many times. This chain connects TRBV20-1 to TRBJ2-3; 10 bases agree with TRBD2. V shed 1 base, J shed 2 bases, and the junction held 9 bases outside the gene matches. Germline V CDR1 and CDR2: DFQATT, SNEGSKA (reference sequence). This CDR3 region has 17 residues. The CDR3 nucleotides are TGCAGTGCTAGAGTCGGGGGACTAGCGCAGATCACAGATACGCAGTATTTT. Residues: CSARVGGLAQITDTQYF.

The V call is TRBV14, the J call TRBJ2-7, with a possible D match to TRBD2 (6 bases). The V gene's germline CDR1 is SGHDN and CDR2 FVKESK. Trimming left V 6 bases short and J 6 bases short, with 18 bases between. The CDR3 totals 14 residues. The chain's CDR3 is CASRGRGKVTEQYF. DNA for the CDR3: TGTGCCAGCAGGGGTCGGGGGAAGGTAACCGAGCAGTACTTC.

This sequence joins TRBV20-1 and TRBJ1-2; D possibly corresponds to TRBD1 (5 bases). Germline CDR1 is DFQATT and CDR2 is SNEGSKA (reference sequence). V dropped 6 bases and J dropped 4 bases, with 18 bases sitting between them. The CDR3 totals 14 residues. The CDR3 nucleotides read TGCAGTGCCAATAGGGCGACAGAGGTCTATGGCTACACCTTC. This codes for CSANRATEVYGYTF.

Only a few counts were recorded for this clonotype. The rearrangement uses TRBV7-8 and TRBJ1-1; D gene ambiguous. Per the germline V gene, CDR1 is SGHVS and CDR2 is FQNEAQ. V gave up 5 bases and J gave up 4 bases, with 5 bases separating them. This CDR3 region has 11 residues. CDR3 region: CASSGSTEAFF. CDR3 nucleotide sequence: TGTGCCAGCAGCGGTAGCACTGAAGCTTTCTTT.

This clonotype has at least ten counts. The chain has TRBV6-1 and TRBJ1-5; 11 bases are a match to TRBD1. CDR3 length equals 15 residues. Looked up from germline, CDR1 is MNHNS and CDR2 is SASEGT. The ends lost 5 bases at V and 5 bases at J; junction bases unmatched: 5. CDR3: CASSPGTGGYQPQHF. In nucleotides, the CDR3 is TGTGCCAGCAGTCCCGGGACAGGGGGATATCAGCCCCAGCATTTT.

The CDR3 is CSAAYRETQYF. CDR3 bases: TGCAGTGCCGCATATAGAGAGACCCAGTACTTC. J is TRBJ2-5 and V is TRBV20-1; D unclear. Trimming removed 6 bases from V and 4 bases from J, with 9 bases in between. Germline CDR1 and CDR2: DFQATT and SNEGSKA (reference sequence). The CDR3 spans 11 residues.

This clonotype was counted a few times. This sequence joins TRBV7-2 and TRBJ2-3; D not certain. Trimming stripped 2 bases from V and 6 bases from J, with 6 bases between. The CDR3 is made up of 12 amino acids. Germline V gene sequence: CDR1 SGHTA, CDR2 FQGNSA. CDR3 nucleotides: TGTGCCAGCAGCTTATTATGGGATACGCAGTATTTT. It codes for CASSLLWDTQYF.

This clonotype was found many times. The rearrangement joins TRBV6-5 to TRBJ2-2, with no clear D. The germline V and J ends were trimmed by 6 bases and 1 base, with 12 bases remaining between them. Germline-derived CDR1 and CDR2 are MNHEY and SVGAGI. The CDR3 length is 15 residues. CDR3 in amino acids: CASSYLRMNTGELFF. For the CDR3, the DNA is TGTGCCAGCAGCTATCTGAGGATGAACACCGGGGAGCTGTTTTTT.

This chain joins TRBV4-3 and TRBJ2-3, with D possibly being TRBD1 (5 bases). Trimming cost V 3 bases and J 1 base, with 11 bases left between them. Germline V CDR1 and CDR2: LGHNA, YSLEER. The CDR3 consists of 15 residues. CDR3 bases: TGCGCCAGCAGCCAGATGCCACAGGGCACAGATACGCAGTATTTT. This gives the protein CASSQMPQGTDTQYF.

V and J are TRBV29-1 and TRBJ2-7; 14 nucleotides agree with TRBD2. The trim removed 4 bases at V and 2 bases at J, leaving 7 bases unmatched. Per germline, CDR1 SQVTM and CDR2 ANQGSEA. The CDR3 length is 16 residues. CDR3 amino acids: CSVGATSGGETYEQYF. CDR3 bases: TGCAGCGTTGGGGCGACTAGCGGGGGGGAAACCTACGAGCAGTACTTC.

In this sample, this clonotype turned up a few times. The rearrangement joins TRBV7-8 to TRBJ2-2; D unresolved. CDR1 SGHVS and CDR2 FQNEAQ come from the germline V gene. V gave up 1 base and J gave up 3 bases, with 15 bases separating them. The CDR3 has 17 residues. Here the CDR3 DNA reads TGTGCCAGCAGCTTAGTTGCGGTGGAATCCTACACCGGGGAGCTGTTTTTT. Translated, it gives CASSLVAVESYTGELFF.

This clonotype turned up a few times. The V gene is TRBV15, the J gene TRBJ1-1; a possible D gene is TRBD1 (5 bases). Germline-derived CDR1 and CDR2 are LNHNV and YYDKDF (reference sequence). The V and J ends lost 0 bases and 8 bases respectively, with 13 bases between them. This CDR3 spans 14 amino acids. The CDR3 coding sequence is TGTGCCACCAGCAGAGACAGGGCAGGGCGAGAAGCTTTCTTT. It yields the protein CATSRDRAGREAFF.